These T cell receptor beta chains were read from a single sample in a study of identical twins. In TCRdb, the 5' RACE reads were re-called with MiXCR into one record per CDR3 protein. Found here are some 790,000 distinct CDR3 sequences, around a sixth of them singletons; the top ten hold approximately 14%. The same specimen was also included in a second study, on T cells expressing NK-cell markers.

The sequencing sample was made of PBMCs. These receptors were collected from a woman aged 18-35 years in good health. Both conserved end residues are trimmed from each CDR3. Each record gives: V gene, J gene, CDR3 protein.

v_gene: TRBV20-1; j_gene: TRBJ2-7; CDR3aa: SARDLGTSGYEQY
v_gene: TRBV10-3; j_gene: TRBJ2-6; CDR3aa: AVGSGANVLT
v_gene: TRBV7-9; j_gene: TRBJ2-5; CDR3aa: ASSPRGSEEETQY
v_gene: TRBV29-1; j_gene: TRBJ2-7; CDR3aa: SVEDPLEGALYEQY
v_gene: TRBV28; j_gene: TRBJ2-5; CDR3aa: ASTFSGRNQETQY
v_gene: TRBV20-1; j_gene: TRBJ2-3; CDR3aa: SAPLADTQY
v_gene: TRBV29-1; j_gene: TRBJ2-2; CDR3aa: SADTSGELF
v_gene: TRBV20-1; j_gene: TRBJ2-7; CDR3aa: SARIRRREQY
v_gene: TRBV29-1; j_gene: TRBJ1-1; CDR3aa: SVGQGSNMNTEAF
v_gene: TRBV30; j_gene: TRBJ2-7; CDR3aa: AWAQRETSYEQY
v_gene: TRBV6-5; j_gene: TRBJ1-6; CDR3aa: ASSYAKSPLH
v_gene: TRBV3-1; j_gene: TRBJ2-5; CDR3aa: ASSRRDFKETQY
v_gene: TRBV4-3; j_gene: TRBJ2-7; CDR3aa: ASSQVVSYEQY
v_gene: TRBV12-3/TRBV12-4; j_gene: TRBJ2-1; CDR3aa: ASSFVPQGSNEQF
v_gene: TRBV5-1; j_gene: TRBJ2-5; CDR3aa: ASSLFSGGGAQY
v_gene: TRBV11-2; j_gene: TRBJ2-1; CDR3aa: ASSLVSGRLLYNEQF
v_gene: TRBV2; j_gene: TRBJ2-7; CDR3aa: ASAFRGVSEQY
v_gene: TRBV3-1; j_gene: TRBJ2-1; CDR3aa: ASSQVISNEQF
v_gene: TRBV28; j_gene: TRBJ2-1; CDR3aa: ASWGVPITYNEQF
v_gene: TRBV3-1; j_gene: TRBJ2-5; CDR3aa: ASSQEGAQY
v_gene: TRBV4-3; j_gene: TRBJ2-7; CDR3aa: ASSTTGTGYSKQY
v_gene: TRBV6-2/TRBV6-3; j_gene: TRBJ1-2; CDR3aa: ASSSKGPYYGYT
v_gene: TRBV20-1; j_gene: TRBJ1-1; CDR3aa: SATDSNTEAF
v_gene: TRBV10-3; j_gene: TRBJ2-4; CDR3aa: AISEDAGGSVIAKNIQY
v_gene: TRBV15; j_gene: TRBJ2-7; CDR3aa: ATSRATVPGYEQY
v_gene: TRBV7-2; j_gene: TRBJ2-7; CDR3aa: ASSEGQGNYEQY
v_gene: TRBV7-6; j_gene: TRBJ2-7; CDR3aa: ASSLATTPVGEQY
v_gene: TRBV5-1; j_gene: TRBJ2-5; CDR3aa: ASSFQGGAETQY
v_gene: TRBV20-1; j_gene: TRBJ2-1; CDR3aa: SARDWLTKYNEQF
v_gene: TRBV5-1; j_gene: TRBJ2-1; CDR3aa: ASSFPGSTGNEQF
v_gene: TRBV7-2; j_gene: TRBJ2-4; CDR3aa: ASCSWPGNGKNIQY
v_gene: TRBV5-6; j_gene: TRBJ1-5; CDR3aa: ASSFSGVSQPQH
v_gene: TRBV5-1; j_gene: TRBJ2-7; CDR3aa: ASSSDGGGYEQY
v_gene: TRBV4-1; j_gene: TRBJ2-1; CDR3aa: ASSYRDEYNEQF
v_gene: TRBV28; j_gene: TRBJ2-7; CDR3aa: ASSDRQGAVYEQY
v_gene: TRBV5-1; j_gene: TRBJ2-3; CDR3aa: ASSFSGDSTDTQY
v_gene: TRBV20-1; j_gene: TRBJ2-3; CDR3aa: SARSLFRDTQY
v_gene: TRBV9; j_gene: TRBJ2-1; CDR3aa: ASSLGQGTGNEQF
v_gene: TRBV4-1; j_gene: TRBJ2-1; CDR3aa: ASSQDPGASYNEQF
v_gene: TRBV29-1; j_gene: TRBJ1-2; CDR3aa: SADDKTGGAYGYT
v_gene: TRBV6-2/TRBV6-3; j_gene: TRBJ1-2; CDR3aa: ASSLSGMSYT
v_gene: TRBV7-7; j_gene: TRBJ2-1; CDR3aa: ASSLRGIGYNEQF
v_gene: TRBV12-5; j_gene: TRBJ2-1; CDR3aa: ASGLVVGTGSGEQF
v_gene: TRBV20-1; j_gene: TRBJ2-3; CDR3aa: SAVLAGGGLRDTQY
v_gene: TRBV10-3; j_gene: TRBJ2-1; CDR3aa: AIREGRNEQF
v_gene: TRBV14; j_gene: TRBJ1-1; CDR3aa: ASSQDSQSFAEAF
v_gene: TRBV10-3; j_gene: TRBJ2-3; CDR3aa: AISVYTSLSTDTQY
v_gene: TRBV29-1; j_gene: TRBJ1-1; CDR3aa: STQGGLSEAF
v_gene: TRBV9; j_gene: TRBJ1-1; CDR3aa: ASSGRDLNTEAF
v_gene: TRBV4-3; j_gene: TRBJ2-2; CDR3aa: ASSQDRGPLTGELF
v_gene: TRBV6-5; j_gene: TRBJ1-5; CDR3aa: ASSSQSTQPQH
v_gene: TRBV20-1; j_gene: TRBJ2-3; CDR3aa: SARRAGGLDTQY
v_gene: TRBV9; j_gene: TRBJ2-3; CDR3aa: ASSVRTFPDTQY
v_gene: TRBV5-1; j_gene: TRBJ2-1; CDR3aa: ASSSSGTSGRWLF
v_gene: TRBV7-8; j_gene: TRBJ2-7; CDR3aa: ASSSRQGARPYEQY
v_gene: TRBV7-6; j_gene: TRBJ1-6; CDR3aa: ASSTGRSSYNSPLH
v_gene: TRBV20-1; j_gene: TRBJ2-2; CDR3aa: SASSGFSGELF
v_gene: TRBV4-1; j_gene: TRBJ2-5; CDR3aa: ASSQVQRGGRETQY